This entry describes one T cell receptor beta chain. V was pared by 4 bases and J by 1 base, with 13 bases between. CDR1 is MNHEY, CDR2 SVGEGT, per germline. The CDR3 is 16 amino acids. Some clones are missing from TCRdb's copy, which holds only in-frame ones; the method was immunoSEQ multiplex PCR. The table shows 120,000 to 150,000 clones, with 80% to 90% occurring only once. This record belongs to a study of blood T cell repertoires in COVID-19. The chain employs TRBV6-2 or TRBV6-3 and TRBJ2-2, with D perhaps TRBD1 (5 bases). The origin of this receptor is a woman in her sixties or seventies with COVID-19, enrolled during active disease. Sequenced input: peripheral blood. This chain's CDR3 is CASSFLGTGNTGELFF. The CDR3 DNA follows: TGTGCCAGCAGTTTCTTAGGAACAGGGAACACCGGGGAGCTGTTTTTT.